A selection of T cell receptor beta chains follows, all from one sample in a study of shared clonotypes between healthy human individuals. Here immunoSEQ multiplex PCR was the method, and the copy in TCRdb shows in-frame clones only, minus some. The repertoire includes a few million clones, about 93% of them detected once, and approximately 1.7% sits in the top ten. Material for sequencing was naive CD8+ T cells from PBMCs. These receptors were collected from a man younger than 35 in good health. Some clones in this sample may be carry-over from other donors' samples. CDR3s include the opening cysteine and the closing phenylalanine or tryptophan. Only some rows state a clone size, as once, few, many or a class for expanded clones.

v_gene,j_gene,abundance,CDR3aa
TRBV11-3,TRBJ1-1,-,CASSFKGQNTEAFF
TRBV9,TRBJ2-7,-,CASSGSPGHFNEQYF
TRBV19,TRBJ1-2,-,CASSTLQGARGYTF
TRBV28,TRBJ2-5,-,CASRGRIQETQYF
TRBV4-1,TRBJ2-7,few,CASSQDAWPYEQYF
TRBV5-4,TRBJ2-3,-,CASRWAGVTDTQYF
TRBV5-1,TRBJ2-1,-,CASSPPSVRVWNEQFF
TRBV27,TRBJ2-1,once,CASNAGFSYNEQFF
TRBV2,TRBJ2-7,-,CASSETAGTYEQYF
TRBV11-2,TRBJ1-2,-,CASSLAGAWYGYTF